Below, one T cell receptor (beta chain) is given with its context. The antigen remains unidentified. The data originate from a study of CD8+CD57+ T cells in acquired aplastic anemia. Study-level points and caveats: Roughly 30 CD8+ CDR3 sequences occurred in both the patients and the controls. In CD8+ cells, Simpson's diversity showed no significant difference between patients and controls.

The germline V gene encodes CDR1 ENHRY and CDR2 SYGVKD. The CDR3 totals 14 residues. Trimming shortened V by 8 bases and J by 5 bases, and 16 bases separated the two germline ends. The TCR beta profiling, which covered VDJ combination and CDR3 sequence, was carried out using genomic DNA as the template. TCRdb analysed the reads with MiXCR anew, one entry per CDR3 protein. The table lists 150,000 to 170,000 distinct CDR3 sequences, approximately 52% of them singletons. Sequencing involved patients with CD8+CD57+ cell expansion previously shown by flow cytometry. Patients, without exception, had severe acquired aplastic anemia. Prior therapy had not been administered to any patient at the time of blood sampling.

The source material was sorted CD4+, CD8+, or CD8+CD57+ T cells (not recorded which) from PBMCs. The V call is TRBV10-3, the J call TRBJ2-1, with D possibly TRBD2 on 6 matching bases. The receptor was derived from a human donor with aplastic anemia. The CDR3 loop reads CAILTSSQDNEQFF. CDR3 in DNA: TGTGCCATCCTAACTAGCAGCCAAGACAATGAGCAGTTCTTC.